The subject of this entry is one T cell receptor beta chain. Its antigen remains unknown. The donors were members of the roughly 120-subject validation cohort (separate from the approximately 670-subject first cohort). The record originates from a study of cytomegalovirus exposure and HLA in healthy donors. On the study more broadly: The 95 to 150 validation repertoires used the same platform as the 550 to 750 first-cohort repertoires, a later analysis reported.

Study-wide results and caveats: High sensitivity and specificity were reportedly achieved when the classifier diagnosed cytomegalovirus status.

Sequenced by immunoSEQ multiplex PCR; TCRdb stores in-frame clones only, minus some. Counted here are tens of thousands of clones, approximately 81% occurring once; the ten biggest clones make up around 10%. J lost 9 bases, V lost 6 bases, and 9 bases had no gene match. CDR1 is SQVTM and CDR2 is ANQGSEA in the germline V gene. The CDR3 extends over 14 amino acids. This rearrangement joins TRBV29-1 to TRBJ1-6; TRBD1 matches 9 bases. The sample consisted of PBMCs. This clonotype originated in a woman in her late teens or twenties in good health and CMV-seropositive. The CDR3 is CSVHPGQGCSPLHF. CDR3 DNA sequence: TGCAGCGTCCATCCGGGACAGGGCTGTTCACCCCTCCACTTT.